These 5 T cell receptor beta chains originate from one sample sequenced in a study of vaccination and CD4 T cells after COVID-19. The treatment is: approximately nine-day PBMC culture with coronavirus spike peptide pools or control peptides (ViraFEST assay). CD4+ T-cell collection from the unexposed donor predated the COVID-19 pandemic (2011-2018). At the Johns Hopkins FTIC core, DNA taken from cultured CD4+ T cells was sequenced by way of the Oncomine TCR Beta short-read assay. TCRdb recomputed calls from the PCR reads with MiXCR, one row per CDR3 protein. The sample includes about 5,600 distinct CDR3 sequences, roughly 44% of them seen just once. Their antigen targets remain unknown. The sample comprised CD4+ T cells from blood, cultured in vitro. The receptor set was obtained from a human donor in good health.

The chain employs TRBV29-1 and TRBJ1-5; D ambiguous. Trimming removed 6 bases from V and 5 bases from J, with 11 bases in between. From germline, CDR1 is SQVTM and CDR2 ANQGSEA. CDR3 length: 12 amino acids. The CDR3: CSVGGIDQPQHF. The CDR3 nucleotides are TGCAGCGTAGGAGGGATCGATCAGCCCCAGCATTTT.

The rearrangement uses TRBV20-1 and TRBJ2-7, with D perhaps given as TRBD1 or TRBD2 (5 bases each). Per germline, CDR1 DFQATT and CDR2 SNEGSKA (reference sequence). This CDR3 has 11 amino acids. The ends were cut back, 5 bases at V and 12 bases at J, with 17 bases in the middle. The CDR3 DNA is TGCAGTGCTCGAGGCCCGGGACCGTTGTACTTC. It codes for CSARGPGPLYF.

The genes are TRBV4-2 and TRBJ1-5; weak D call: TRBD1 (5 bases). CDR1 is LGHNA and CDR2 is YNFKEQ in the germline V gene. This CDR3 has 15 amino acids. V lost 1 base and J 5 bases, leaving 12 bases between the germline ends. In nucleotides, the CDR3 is TGTGCCAGCAGCCAAGGGGCAGGGTCGGATCAGCCCCAGCATTTT. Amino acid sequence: CASSQGAGSDQPQHF.

Here the CDR3 reads CASPKAVNTEAFF. Written as DNA, the CDR3 is TGTGCCAGCCCTAAGGCAGTGAACACTGAAGCTTTCTTT. The chain employs TRBV7-3 and TRBJ1-1; no clear D. In germline, CDR1 is SGHTA, CDR2 FQGTGA. Trimming stripped 8 bases from V and 0 bases from J, with 10 bases between. The CDR3 runs 13 residues.

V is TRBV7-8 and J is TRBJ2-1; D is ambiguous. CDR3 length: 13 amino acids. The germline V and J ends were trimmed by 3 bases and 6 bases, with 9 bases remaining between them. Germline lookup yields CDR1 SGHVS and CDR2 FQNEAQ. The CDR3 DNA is TGTGCCAGCAGCTTGGGCTCCCTCAATGAGCAGTTCTTC. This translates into CASSLGSLNEQFF.